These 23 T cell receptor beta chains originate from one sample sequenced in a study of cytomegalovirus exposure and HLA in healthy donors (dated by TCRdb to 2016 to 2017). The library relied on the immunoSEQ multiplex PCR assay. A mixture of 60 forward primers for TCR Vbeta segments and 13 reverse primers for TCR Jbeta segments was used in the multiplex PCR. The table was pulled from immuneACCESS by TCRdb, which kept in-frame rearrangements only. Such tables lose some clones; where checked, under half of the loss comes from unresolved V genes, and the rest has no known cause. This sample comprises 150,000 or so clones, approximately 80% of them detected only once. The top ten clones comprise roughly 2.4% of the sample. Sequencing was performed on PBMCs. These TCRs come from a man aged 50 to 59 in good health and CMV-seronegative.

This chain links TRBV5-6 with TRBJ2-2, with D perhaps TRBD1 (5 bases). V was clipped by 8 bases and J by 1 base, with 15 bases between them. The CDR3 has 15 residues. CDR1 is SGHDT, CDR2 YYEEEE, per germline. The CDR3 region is CASERGLGNTGELFF. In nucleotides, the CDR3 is TGTGCCAGTGAAAGGGGTTTGGGGAACACCGGGGAGCTGTTTTTT.

In nucleotides, the CDR3 is TGTGCCAGCAGTTTAAAAGGGGGCGGCGTTAGGAAGGATAATGAGCAGTTCTTC. Encoded protein: CASSLKGGGVRKDNEQFF. The V call is TRBV27, the J call TRBJ2-1; 7 bases match TRBD1. The V segment lost 2 bases and the J segment 7 bases; nucleotides outside the gene matches: 17. Germline V gene data show CDR1 as MNHEY and CDR2 as SMNVEV (reference sequence). The CDR3 sequence is 18 residues long.

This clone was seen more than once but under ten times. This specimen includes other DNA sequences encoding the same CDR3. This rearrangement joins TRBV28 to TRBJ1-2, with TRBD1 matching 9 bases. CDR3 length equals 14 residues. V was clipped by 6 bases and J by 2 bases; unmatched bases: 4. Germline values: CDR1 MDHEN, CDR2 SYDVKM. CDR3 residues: CASSPGQGNYGYTF. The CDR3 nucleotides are TGTGCCAGCAGCCCCGGACAGGGGAACTATGGCTACACCTTC.

The CDR3 region is CASSLASSSYEQYF. The CDR3 coding sequence is TGCGCCAGCAGCTTGGCCTCCTCCTCCTACGAGCAGTACTTC. This rearrangement joins TRBV5-1 to TRBJ2-7; no reliable D call. V gave up 0 bases and J gave up 0 bases, with 7 bases separating them. The CDR3 extends over 14 amino acids. CDR1 is SGHRS, CDR2 YFSETQ, per germline.

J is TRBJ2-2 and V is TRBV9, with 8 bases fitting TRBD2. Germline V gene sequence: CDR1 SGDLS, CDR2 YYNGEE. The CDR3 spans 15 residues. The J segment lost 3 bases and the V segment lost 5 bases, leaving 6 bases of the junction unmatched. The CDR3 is CASSPSGSHTGELFF. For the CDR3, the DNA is TGTGCCAGCAGTCCTAGCGGGTCACACACCGGGGAGCTGTTTTTT. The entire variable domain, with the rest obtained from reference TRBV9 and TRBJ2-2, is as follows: DSGVTQTPKHLITATGQRVTLRCSPRSGDLSVYWYQQSLDQGLQFLIQYYNGEERAKGNILERFSAQQFPDLHSELNLSSLELGDSALYFCASSPSGSHTGELFFGEGSRLTVL.

The CDR3 protein is CASSWDRGYEQYF. DNA for the CDR3: TGCGCCAGCAGCTGGGACAGGGGGTACGAGCAGTACTTC. The chain joins TRBV5-1 to TRBJ2-7; 11 positions match TRBD1. V was pared by 3 bases and J by 4 bases, with 0 bases of the junction left unmatched. The CDR3 extends over 13 amino acids. CDR1 SGHRS and CDR2 YFSETQ come from the germline V gene.

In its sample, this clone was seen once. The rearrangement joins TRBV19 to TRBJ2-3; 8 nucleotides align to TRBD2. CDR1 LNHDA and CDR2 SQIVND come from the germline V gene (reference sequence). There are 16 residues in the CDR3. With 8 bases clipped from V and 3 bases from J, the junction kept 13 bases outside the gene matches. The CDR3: CASSSLSGDLTDTQYF. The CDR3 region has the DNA TGTGCCAGTTCTTCTCTTAGCGGGGACCTTACAGATACGCAGTATTTT.

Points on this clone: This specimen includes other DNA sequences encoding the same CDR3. Here the CDR3 reads CAWSRGQINTEAFF. The CDR3 DNA is TGTGCCTGGAGTAGAGGTCAGATTAACACTGAAGCTTTCTTT. The chain has TRBV30 and TRBJ1-1, with D unresolved. This CDR3 region has 14 residues. Germline CDR1 GTSNPN, CDR2 SVGIG (reference sequence). Trimming removed 2 bases from V and 2 bases from J, with 12 bases in between. Based on the CDR3 plus reference TRBV30 and TRBJ1-1, the full variable domain is SQTIHQWPATLVQPVGSPLSLECTVEGTSNPNLYWYRQAAGRGLQLLFYSVGIGQISSEVPQNLSASRPQDRQFILSSKKLLLSDSGFYLCAWSRGQINTEAFFGQGTRLTVV.

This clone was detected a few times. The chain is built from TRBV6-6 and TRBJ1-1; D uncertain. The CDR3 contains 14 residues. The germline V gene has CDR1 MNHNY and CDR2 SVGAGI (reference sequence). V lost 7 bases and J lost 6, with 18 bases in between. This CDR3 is CASTESGEVSEAFF. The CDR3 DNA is TGTGCCAGCACCGAAAGCGGGGAAGTCTCTGAAGCTTTCTTT.

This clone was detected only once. In nucleotides, the CDR3 is TGTGCCAGAAGTTGCGGACAGGGAAAGGTGGAAGCTTTCTTT. This encodes CARSCGQGKVEAFF. The chain carries TRBV5-3 and TRBJ1-1; 8 bases align to TRBD1. TRBV5-3 is an ORF, with its function uncertain. With V trimmed by 5 bases and J by 8 bases, 11 bases remained unmatched. The CDR3 has 14 amino acids.

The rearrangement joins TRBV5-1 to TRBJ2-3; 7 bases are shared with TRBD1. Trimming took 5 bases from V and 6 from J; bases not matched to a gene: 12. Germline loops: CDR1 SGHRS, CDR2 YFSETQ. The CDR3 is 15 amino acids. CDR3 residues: CASRRSGQTFDTQYF. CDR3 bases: TGCGCCAGCAGAAGGTCGGGACAGACGTTCGATACGCAGTATTTT. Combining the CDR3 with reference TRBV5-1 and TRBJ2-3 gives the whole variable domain KAGVTQTPRYLIKTRGQQVTLSCSPISGHRSVSWYQQTPGQGLQFLFEYFSETQRNKGNFPGRFSGRQFSNSRSEMNVSTLELGDSALYLCASRRSGQTFDTQYFGPGTRLTVL.

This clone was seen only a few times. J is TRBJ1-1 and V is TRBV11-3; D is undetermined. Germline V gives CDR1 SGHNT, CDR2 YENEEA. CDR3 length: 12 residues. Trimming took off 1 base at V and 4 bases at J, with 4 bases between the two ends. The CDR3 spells CASSLGVTEAFF. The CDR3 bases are TGTGCCAGCAGCTTAGGAGTCACTGAAGCTTTCTTT.

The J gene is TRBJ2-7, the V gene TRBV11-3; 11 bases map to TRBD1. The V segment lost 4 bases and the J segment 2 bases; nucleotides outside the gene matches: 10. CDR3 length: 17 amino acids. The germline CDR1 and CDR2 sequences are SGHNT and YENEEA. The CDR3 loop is CASSSQGRGQGAYEQYF. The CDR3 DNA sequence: TGTGCCAGCAGCTCCCAAGGTAGGGGACAGGGGGCCTACGAGCAGTACTTC. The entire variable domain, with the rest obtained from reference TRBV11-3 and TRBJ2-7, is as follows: EAGVVQSPRYKIIEKKQPVAFWCNPISGHNTLYWYLQNLGQGPELLIRYENEEAVDDSQLPKDRFSAERLKGVDSTLKIQPAELGDSAVYLCASSSQGRGQGAYEQYFGPGTRLTVT.

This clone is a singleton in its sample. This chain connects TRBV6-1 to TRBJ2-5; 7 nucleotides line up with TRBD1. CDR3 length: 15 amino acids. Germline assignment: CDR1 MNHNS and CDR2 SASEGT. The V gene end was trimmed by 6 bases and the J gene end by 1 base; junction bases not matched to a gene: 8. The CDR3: CASRAQGPRQETQYF. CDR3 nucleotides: TGTGCCAGCAGAGCACAGGGGCCTCGCCAAGAGACCCAGTACTTC.

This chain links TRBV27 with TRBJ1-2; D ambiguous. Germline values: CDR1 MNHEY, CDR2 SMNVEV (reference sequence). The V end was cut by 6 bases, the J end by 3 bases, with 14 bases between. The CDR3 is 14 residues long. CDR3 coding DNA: TGTGCCAGCAGACCCACCGGGGAGCACTATGGCTACACCTTC. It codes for CASRPTGEHYGYTF.

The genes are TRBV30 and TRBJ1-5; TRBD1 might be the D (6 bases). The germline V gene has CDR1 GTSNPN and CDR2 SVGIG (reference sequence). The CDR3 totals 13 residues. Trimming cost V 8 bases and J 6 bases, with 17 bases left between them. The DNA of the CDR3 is TGTGCCGTCCGGACAGTTGGGGGTCAGCCCCAGCATTTT. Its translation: CAVRTVGGQPQHF.

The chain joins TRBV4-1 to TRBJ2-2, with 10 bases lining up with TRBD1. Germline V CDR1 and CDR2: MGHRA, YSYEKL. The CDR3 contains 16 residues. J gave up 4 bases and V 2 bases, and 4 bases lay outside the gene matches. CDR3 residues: CASSQWTGGGTGELFF. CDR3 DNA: TGCGCCAGCAGCCAATGGACAGGGGGAGGCACCGGGGAGCTGTTTTTT.

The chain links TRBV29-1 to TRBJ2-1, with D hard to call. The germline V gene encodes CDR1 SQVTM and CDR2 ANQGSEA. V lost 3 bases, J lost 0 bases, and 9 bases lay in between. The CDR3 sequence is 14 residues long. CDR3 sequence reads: CSVDGTFSYNEQFF. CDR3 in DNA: TGCAGCGTTGATGGCACCTTCTCCTACAATGAGCAGTTCTTC.

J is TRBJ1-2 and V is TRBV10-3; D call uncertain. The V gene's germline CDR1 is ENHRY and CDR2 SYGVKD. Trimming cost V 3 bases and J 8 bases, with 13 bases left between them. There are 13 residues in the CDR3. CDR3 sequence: CAISDSAHTGYTF. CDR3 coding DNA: TGTGCCATCAGTGACAGCGCCCATACCGGCTACACCTTC.

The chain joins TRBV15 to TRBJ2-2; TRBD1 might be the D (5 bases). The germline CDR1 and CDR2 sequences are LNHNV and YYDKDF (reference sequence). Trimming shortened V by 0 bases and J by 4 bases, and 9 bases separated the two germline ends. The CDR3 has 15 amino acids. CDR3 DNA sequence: TGTGCCACCAGCAGAGAGCAGGGTGGCACCGGGGAGCTGTTTTTT. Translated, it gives CATSREQGGTGELFF.

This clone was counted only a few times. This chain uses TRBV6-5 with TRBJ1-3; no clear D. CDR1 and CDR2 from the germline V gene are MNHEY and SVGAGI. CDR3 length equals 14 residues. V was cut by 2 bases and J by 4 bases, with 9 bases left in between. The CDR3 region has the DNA TGTGCCAGCAGTTACCGGGAGGTGGGAAACACCATATATTTT. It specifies CASSYREVGNTIYF.

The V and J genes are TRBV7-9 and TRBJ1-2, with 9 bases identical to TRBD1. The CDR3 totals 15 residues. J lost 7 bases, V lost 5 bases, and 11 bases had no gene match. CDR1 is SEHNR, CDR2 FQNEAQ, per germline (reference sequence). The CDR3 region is CASSPRSQGAVGYTF. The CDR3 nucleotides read TGTGCCAGCAGCCCCCGGTCACAGGGGGCGGTTGGCTACACCTTC.

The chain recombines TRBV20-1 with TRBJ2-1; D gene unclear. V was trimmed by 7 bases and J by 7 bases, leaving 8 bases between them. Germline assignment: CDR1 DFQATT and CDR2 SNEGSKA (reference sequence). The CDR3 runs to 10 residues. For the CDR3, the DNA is TGCAGTGTAGAGGTGAATGAGCAGTTCTTC. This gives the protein CSVEVNEQFF.